This T cell receptor beta chain was captured by sequencing in a study of blood T cells in healthy people across ages (dated by TCRdb to the mid-2010s). As for the study more broadly: In model experiments, roughly one uniquely barcoded TCR beta cDNA molecule per two T cells was captured by template switching. The study measured age-related changes in TCR beta repertoire diversity using deep sequencing normalized with unique cDNA molecular identifiers. The donors were split into four age groups: young (average 16 years), middle-aged (nearly 40), aged (approximately 60) and long-lived (82). To avoid experimental bias, donors of different ages were spread randomly across the sequencing lanes. The study analyzed two additional independent replicas of 1 million unique cDNA reads from the same blood draw for two donors, one aged 18 to 29 and one aged 80 or older.

The 40 or so donors, aged about 6 to 95 years, were systemically healthy Caucasian individuals from Russia. Each donor gave approximately 9.4 milliliters of peripheral blood, drawn into EDTA-treated Vacutainer tubes. Ficoll-Paque density-gradient centrifugation was used to isolate PBMCs, with at least 6.5 million per sample. Trizol reagent was used to extract total RNA from PBMCs, with at least 6 micrograms per sample. Naive CD45RAhigh/CD27high T cell percentages were measured by flow cytometry on a PBMC aliquot from every donor. This clonotype was counted a few times. Its antigen has not been determined. No base quality values were provided; no much bigger clone lies one nucleotide off. Here is what the overall study found, with its caveats: A strong correlation was found between observed TCR beta diversity and the percentage of naive T cells measured by flow cytometry. Estimates of total diversity based on one million sequenced T cells were considered lower bounds and underestimates. Compared with the aged group, the long-lived group had more naive CD4+ T cells, fewer expanded clones and increased TCR diversity, suggesting age selection. Because the CMV infection status of the donors was unknown, age-related changes in expanded clonotypes may potentially have been confounded. Because profiling used bulk unsorted PBMCs, naive and antigen-experienced compartments could not be compared conclusively. Observed TCR beta diversity per million T cells fell roughly linearly with age, and a significant reduction was already apparent by age roughly 40.

The library was obtained by 5' RACE. TCRdb records Illumina HiSeq 2500 as the sequencer. The second PCR ran for roughly 7 to 12 cycles and used a J-beta primer mix along with a sample-barcoded 5' primer. Each TCR beta cDNA molecule received a unique molecular identifier from a template-switch 5' adaptor carrying 12 random nucleotides. At least 2.5 million CDR3-containing paired-end reads were obtained from each sample. First-strand cDNA synthesis was performed from all RNA using the Mint cDNA synthesis kit, with priming by a TRBC-specific oligonucleotide. Following uracil-DNA glycosylase treatment, all cDNA underwent a first 18-cycle PCR with the universal primers M1SS and BC2_uni_R. In the source study's methods: For normalization, 1 million high-quality reads were randomly selected from each sample, with every read carrying a distinct molecular identifier. Reads sharing molecular identifiers were discarded rather than binned into consensus sequences. MiTCR, run with a Q25 quality threshold and the strictest error-elimination algorithm, handled CDR3 identification, clonotype clustering and error correction. A nonparametric unseen species model with Euler transformation was used to estimate lower-bound total TCR beta diversity. TCRdb applied fastp at Q25 and MiXCR to the public reads, then kept only in-frame beta chains. Each record represents a unique CDR3 protein, reported with the most common genes and DNA among its rows. The V and J calls come from TCRdb's annotation, not from the publication. Within this sample are 1,500,000 or so distinct CDR3 sequences, with approximately 63% of them counted one time only. Together, the top ten hold 6.7% of the sample.

The CDR1 and CDR2 encoded by the germline V gene are KGHSH and LQKENI. The CDR3 goes from the cysteine to the phenylalanine over 13 residues. Of the read, only the CDR3 DNA is kept; its 39 bases are in frame from base 1. V and J are truncated by 6 bases and 2 bases respectively, leaving an intervening sequence of 10 bases. The TCR originated in a young man in good health. The chain is made from TRBV18 and TRBJ2-5; TRBD2 is perhaps the D gene, given 5 matching bases. What was sequenced was blood. CDR3 sequence: CASSPEVQETQYF. The DNA sequence follows: TGTGCCAGCTCCCCGGAGGTGCAAGAGACCCAGTACTTC. Reference TRBV18 and TRBJ2-5 proteins supply the regions before and after the CDR3; the full variable domain is: NAGVMQNPRHLVRRRGQEARLRCSPMKGHSHVYWYRQLPEEGLKFMVYLQKENIIDESGMPKERFSAEFPKEGPSILRIQQVVRGDSAAYFCASSPEVQETQYFGPGTRLLVL.